The 22 T cell receptor beta chains given below trace back to one sample, sequenced in a study of blood T cell repertoires in COVID-19. The data were produced by immunoSEQ multiplex PCR, yet TCRdb's version contains in-frame clones alone and is incomplete. Among about 280,000 clones listed, roughly 86% were seen once. Specimen: peripheral blood. These receptors all come from a man aged 40-49 years with active or convalescent COVID-19.

The chain joins TRBV5-4 to TRBJ1-4, with 8 bases identical to TRBD1. Trimming cost V 0 bases and J 10 bases; bases outside gene matches: 5. Germline loops: CDR1 SGHNT, CDR2 YYREEE (reference sequence). The CDR3 consists of 14 residues. The CDR3 region has the DNA TGTGCCAGCAGCTTGGGACAGGGGAAGGCAAAACTGTTTTTT. This codes for CASSLGQGKAKLFF. The full variable domain, rest sourced from reference TRBV5-4 and TRBJ1-4, is ETGVTQSPTHLIKTRGQQVTLRCSSQSGHNTVSWYQQALGQGPQFIFQYYREEENGRGNFPPRFSGLQFPNYSSELNVNALELDDSALYLCASSLGQGKAKLFFGSGTQLSVL.

This chain connects TRBV5-8 to TRBJ2-6, with D uncertain. CDR3 length: 15 residues. Trimming removed 2 bases from V and 6 bases from J, with 12 bases in between. Germline assignment: CDR1 SGHTS and CDR2 YDEGEE. The CDR3 DNA reads TGTGCCAGCAGCTTATACCAGGCCTTGGCCAACGTCCTGACTTTC. This gives the protein CASSLYQALANVLTF.

The V and J genes are TRBV5-1 and TRBJ2-6, with D possibly TRBD2 on 5 matching bases. The CDR3 is 16 amino acids. Trimming cost V 0 bases and J 1 base, with 8 bases left between them. The germline V gene encodes CDR1 SGHRS and CDR2 YFSETQ. In nucleotides, the CDR3 is TGCGCCAGCAGCTTGGAATGGGAGTCTGGGGCCAACGTCCTGACTTTC. As protein: CASSLEWESGANVLTF.

This clone occurred a few times. CDR3 sequence: CSVEVVTPGLGYTGELFF. In nucleotides, the CDR3 is TGCAGCGTTGAAGTAGTGACTCCGGGACTAGGTTACACCGGGGAGCTGTTTTTT. J is TRBJ2-2 and V is TRBV29-1; TRBD2 agrees at 8 bases. The J segment lost 3 bases and the V segment lost 1 base, leaving 13 bases of the junction unmatched. The CDR3 is 18 residues long. Looked up from germline, CDR1 is SQVTM and CDR2 is ANQGSEA.

The chain joins TRBV30 to TRBJ1-6, with 8 positions matching TRBD1. CDR3 length: 17 residues. Germline V gives CDR1 GTSNPN, CDR2 SVGIG (reference sequence). The V segment lost 0 bases and the J segment 0 bases; nucleotides outside the gene matches: 4. The CDR3 spells CAWSVRQGSSYNSPLHF. CDR3 nucleotides: TGTGCCTGGAGTGTAAGACAGGGGAGCTCCTATAATTCACCCCTCCACTTT.

The chain has TRBV7-2 and TRBJ1-1; 8 positions agree with TRBD1. Trimming at V came to 4 bases and at J to 2 bases, leaving 3 bases not matched to a gene. The CDR3 is 14 amino acids. The V gene's germline CDR1 is SGHTA and CDR2 FQGNSA. CDR3 DNA sequence: TGTGCCAGCAGCTATGGACAGGGAAACACTGAAGCTTTCTTT. This gives the protein CASSYGQGNTEAFF.

The gene calls are TRBV6-1 and TRBJ1-2; D is unclear. The germline V gene encodes CDR1 MNHNS and CDR2 SASEGT. V was cut by 1 base and J by 0 bases, with 6 bases left in between. This CDR3 region has 14 residues. CDR3: CASSEDGSNYGYTF. In nucleotides, the CDR3 is TGTGCCAGCAGTGAAGACGGTTCTAACTATGGCTACACCTTC.

In this sample, this clone turned up once. The gene calls are TRBV11-2 and TRBJ1-2, with 10 nucleotides matching TRBD1. CDR3 length: 15 residues. Germline trimming cut 3 bases from V and 3 bases from J; bases unmatched to any gene: 4. From germline, CDR1 is SGHAT and CDR2 FQNNGV. CDR3 sequence: CASSFSGTGDYGYTF. The CDR3 DNA reads TGTGCCAGCAGCTTCTCCGGGACAGGGGACTATGGCTACACCTTC.

As DNA, the CDR3 is TGTGCCAGCTCACCACCTAGCGGCCACACAGATACGCAGTATTTT. As protein: CASSPPSGHTDTQYF. The rearrangement uses TRBV18 and TRBJ2-3; perhaps TRBD2 as D (6 bases). This CDR3 region has 15 residues. Germline-derived CDR1 and CDR2 are KGHSH and LQKENI. V dropped 0 bases and J dropped 2 bases, with 9 bases sitting between them.

V gene TRBV6-5 combines with J gene TRBJ1-1; TRBD1 might be the D (5 bases). Germline V gene lookup returns CDR1 MNHEY and CDR2 SVGAGI. This CDR3 contains 12 residues. Between the trimmed V and J ends, which lost 8 bases and 0 bases, there was a span of 7 bases. The CDR3 DNA sequence: TGTGCCAGCGCGGACATGAACACTGAAGCTTTCTTT. Protein sequence: CASADMNTEAFF.

The CDR3, as DNA: TGTGCCAGCAGTTCAGACCCAGGCCCCTACGAGCAGTACTTC. Translating it yields CASSSDPGPYEQYF. The rearrangement uses TRBV6-2 or TRBV6-3 and TRBJ2-7; D uncertain. The CDR3 extends over 14 amino acids. CDR1 is MNHEY and CDR2 is SVGEGT in the germline V gene. V lost 4 bases, J lost 2 bases, and 12 bases lay in between.

The count of this clone is one. This sample includes further DNA sequences coding for the same CDR3. The chain links TRBV19 to TRBJ1-1; perhaps TRBD1 as D (5 bases). The CDR3 has 13 residues. Germline assignment: CDR1 LNHDA and CDR2 SQIVND (reference sequence). Trimming took 5 bases from V and 4 from J, leaving 11 bases between them. The CDR3 spells CASSLGQGTEAFF. In DNA, the CDR3 is TGTGCCAGTAGTCTTGGGCAGGGCACTGAAGCTTTCTTT.

This clone was seen just once. The chain is built from TRBV7-9 and TRBJ1-2; a weak D match, TRBD1 (5 bases). Germline V CDR1 and CDR2: SEHNR, FQNEAQ (reference sequence). The V and J ends lost 3 bases and 4 bases respectively, with 9 bases between them. The CDR3 runs 13 residues. Here the CDR3 DNA reads TGTGCCAGCAGCTTGGAAACAGGCTATGGCTACACCTTC. This gives the protein CASSLETGYGYTF.

This chain uses TRBV6-5 with TRBJ2-7; TRBD1 agrees at 11 bases. CDR1 is MNHEY, CDR2 SVGAGI, per germline. This CDR3 contains 13 residues. With V trimmed by 6 bases and J by 2 bases, 0 bases remained unmatched. This CDR3 reads CASRGQGAYEQYF. The CDR3 nucleotides are TGTGCCAGCAGGGGACAGGGGGCCTACGAGCAGTACTTC.

The chain uses TRBV2 and TRBJ1-2; D unresolved. Trimming removed 6 bases from V and 0 bases from J, with 5 bases in between. The germline V gene encodes CDR1 SNHLY and CDR2 FYNNEI. The CDR3 length is 12 residues. CDR3 coding DNA: TGTGCCAGCAGGCGGACTAACTATGGCTACACCTTC. Translation: CASRRTNYGYTF.

The chain uses TRBV5-4 and TRBJ1-1, with TRBD1 matching 7 bases. Germline V gives CDR1 SGHNT, CDR2 YYREEE (reference sequence). The CDR3 runs 17 residues. V lost 1 base, J lost 1 base, and 10 bases stayed unmatched. CDR3 nucleotides: TGTGCCAGCAGCTTGCCGGCAGGGGGGTTGAGGAACACTGAAGCTTTCTTT. It specifies CASSLPAGGLRNTEAFF.

The chain joins TRBV10-3 to TRBJ1-5, with 7 bases lining up with TRBD1. V lost 2 bases, J lost 7 bases, and 5 bases stayed unmatched. Germline V gene lookup returns CDR1 ENHRY and CDR2 SYGVKD. The CDR3 spans 14 residues. The CDR3 bases are TGTGCCATCAGTGAGGTAAGGGACAGCCAGCCCCAGCATTTT. The encoded protein is CAISEVRDSQPQHF.

The V call is TRBV5-6, the J call TRBJ1-5, with D tentatively TRBD1 (5 bases). From germline, CDR1 is SGHDT and CDR2 YYEEEE. The CDR3 totals 16 residues. The ends were cut back, 0 bases at V and 9 bases at J, with 19 bases in the middle. The CDR3 DNA is TGTGCCAGCAGCTTGGCTCCCGGCGGGACGGGGGGGCCCCAGCATTTT. This sequence encodes CASSLAPGGTGGPQHF.

V gene TRBV19 combines with J gene TRBJ2-7; D is unresolved. The CDR3 consists of 14 residues. Per the germline V gene, CDR1 is LNHDA and CDR2 is SQIVND (reference sequence). V shed 10 bases and J shed 0 bases, with 16 bases lying between them. In nucleotides, the CDR3 is TGTGCCACCACATCTAGTCCAGCCTCCTACGAGCAGTACTTC. Translation: CATTSSPASYEQYF. The whole variable domain, remainder taken from reference TRBV19 and TRBJ2-7, is DGGITQSPKYLFRKEGQNVTLSCEQNLNHDAMYWYRQDPGQGLRLIYYSQIVNDFQKGDIAEGYSVSREKKESFPLTVTSAQKNPTAFYLCATTSSPASYEQYFGPGTRLTVT.

About this clone: A junction boundary mismatches the germline segment, possibly from a read error. The rearrangement joins TRBV3-1 (or the pseudogene TRBV3-2) to TRBJ2-5; TRBD2 aligns across 9 bases. Looked up from germline, CDR1 is LGHDT and CDR2 is YNNKEL (reference sequence). There are 12 residues in the CDR3. DNA of the CDR3: TGTGCCAGCAGCCAAGCGCGGGGGGGCAGGAACTTC. This gives the protein CASSQARGGRNF.

The rearrangement uses TRBV27 and TRBJ2-3; TRBD2 agrees at 10 bases. Per the germline V gene, CDR1 is MNHEY and CDR2 is SMNVEV (reference sequence). The CDR3 spans 16 residues. J lost 5 bases, V lost 5 bases, and 10 bases had no gene match. The CDR3 reads CASSLVALAGRDTQYF. The CDR3 nucleotides read TGTGCCAGCAGTCTGGTCGCACTAGCGGGAAGAGATACGCAGTATTTT.

This chain connects TRBV11-2 to TRBJ1-6, with 9 positions matching TRBD1. The ends lost 4 bases at V and 6 bases at J; junction bases unmatched: 4. This CDR3 contains 15 residues. Per the germline V gene, CDR1 is SGHAT and CDR2 is FQNNGV. CDR3 region: CASSSGTGPNSPLHF. DNA for the CDR3: TGTGCCAGCAGCTCCGGGACAGGGCCTAATTCACCCCTCCACTTT.